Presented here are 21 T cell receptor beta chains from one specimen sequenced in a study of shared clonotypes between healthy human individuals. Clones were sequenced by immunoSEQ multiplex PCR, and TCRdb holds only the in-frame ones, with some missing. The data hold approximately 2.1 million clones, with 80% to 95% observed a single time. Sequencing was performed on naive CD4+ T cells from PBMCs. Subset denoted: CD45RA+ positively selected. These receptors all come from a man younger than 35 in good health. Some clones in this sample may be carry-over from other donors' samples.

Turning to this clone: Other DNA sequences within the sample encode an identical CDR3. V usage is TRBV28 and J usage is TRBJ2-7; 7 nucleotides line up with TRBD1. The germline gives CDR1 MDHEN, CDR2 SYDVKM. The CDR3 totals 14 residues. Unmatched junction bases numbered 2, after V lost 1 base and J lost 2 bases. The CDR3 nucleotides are TGTGCCAGCAGTTTATCGACAGGGACCTACGAGCAGTACTTC. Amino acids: CASSLSTGTYEQYF.

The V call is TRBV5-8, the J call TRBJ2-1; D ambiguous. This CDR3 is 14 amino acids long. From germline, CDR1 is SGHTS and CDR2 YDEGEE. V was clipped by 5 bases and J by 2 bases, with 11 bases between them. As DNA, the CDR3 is TGTGCCAGCAGATTAACTGGCCCCTACAATGAGCAGTTCTTC. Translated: CASRLTGPYNEQFF.

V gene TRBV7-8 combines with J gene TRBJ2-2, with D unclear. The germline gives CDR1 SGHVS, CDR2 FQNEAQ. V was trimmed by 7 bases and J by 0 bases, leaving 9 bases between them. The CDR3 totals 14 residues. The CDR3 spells CASIPYSNTGELFF. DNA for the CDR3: TGTGCCAGCATCCCATATTCGAACACCGGGGAGCTGTTTTTT. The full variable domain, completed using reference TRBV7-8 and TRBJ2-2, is GAGVSQSPRYKVAKRGQDVALRCDPISGHVSLFWYQQALGQGPEFLTYFQNEAQLDKSGLPSDRFFAERPEGSVSTLKIQRTQQEDSAVYLCASIPYSNTGELFFGEGSRLTVL.

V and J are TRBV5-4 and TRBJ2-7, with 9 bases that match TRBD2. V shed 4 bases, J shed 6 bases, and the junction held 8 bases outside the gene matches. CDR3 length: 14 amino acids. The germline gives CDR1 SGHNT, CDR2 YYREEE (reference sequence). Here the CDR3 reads CASSGVAGEGEQYF. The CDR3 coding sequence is TGTGCCAGCAGCGGGGTAGCGGGAGAAGGCGAGCAGTACTTC.

The CDR3 sequence is CASSGQGAGNTEAFF. CDR3 nucleotide sequence: TGCGCCAGCAGCGGACAGGGGGCCGGGAACACTGAAGCTTTCTTT. V gene TRBV5-1 combines with J gene TRBJ1-1, with 11 bases lining up with TRBD1. The CDR3 has 15 residues. Unmatched junction bases numbered 3, after V lost 4 bases and J lost 1 base. The V gene's germline CDR1 is SGHRS and CDR2 YFSETQ.

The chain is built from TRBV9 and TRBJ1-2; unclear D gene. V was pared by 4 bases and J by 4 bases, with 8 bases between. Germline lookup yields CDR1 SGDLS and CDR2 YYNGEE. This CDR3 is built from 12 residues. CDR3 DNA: TGTGCCAGCAGCTCCCCTACCTATGGCTACACCTTC. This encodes CASSSPTYGYTF.

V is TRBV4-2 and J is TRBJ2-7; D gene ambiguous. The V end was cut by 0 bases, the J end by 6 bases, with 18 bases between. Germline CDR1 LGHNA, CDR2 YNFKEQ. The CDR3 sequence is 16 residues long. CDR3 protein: CASSQDLRATPGEQYF. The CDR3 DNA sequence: TGTGCCAGCAGCCAAGATCTAAGGGCCACTCCGGGCGAGCAGTACTTC.

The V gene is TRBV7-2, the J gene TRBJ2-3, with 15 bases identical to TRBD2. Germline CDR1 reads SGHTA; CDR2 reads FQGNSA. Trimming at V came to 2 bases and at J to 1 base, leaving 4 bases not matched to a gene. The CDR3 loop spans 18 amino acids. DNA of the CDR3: TGTGCCAGCAGCTTAAGGGGACTAGCGGGAGGACGCACAGATACGCAGTATTTT. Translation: CASSLRGLAGGRTDTQYF.

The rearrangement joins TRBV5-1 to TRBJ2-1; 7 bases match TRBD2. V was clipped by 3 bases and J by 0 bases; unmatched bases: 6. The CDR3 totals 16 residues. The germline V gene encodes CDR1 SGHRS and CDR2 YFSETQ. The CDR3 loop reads CASSSTSIGSYNEQFF. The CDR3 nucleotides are TGCGCCAGCAGCTCGACTAGCATTGGCTCCTACAATGAGCAGTTCTTC.

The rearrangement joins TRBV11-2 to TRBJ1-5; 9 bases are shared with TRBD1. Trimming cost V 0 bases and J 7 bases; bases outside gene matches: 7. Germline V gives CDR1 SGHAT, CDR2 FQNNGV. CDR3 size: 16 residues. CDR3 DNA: TGTGCCAGCAGCTTAGACGGGGACAGGGTAGGACAGCCCCAGCATTTT. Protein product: CASSLDGDRVGQPQHF.

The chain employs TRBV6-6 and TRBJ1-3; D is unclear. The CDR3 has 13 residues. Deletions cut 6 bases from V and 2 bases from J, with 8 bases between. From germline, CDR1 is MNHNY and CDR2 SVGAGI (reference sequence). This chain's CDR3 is CASSPPPGNTIYF. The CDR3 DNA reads TGTGCCAGCAGCCCCCCCCCTGGAAACACCATATATTTT.

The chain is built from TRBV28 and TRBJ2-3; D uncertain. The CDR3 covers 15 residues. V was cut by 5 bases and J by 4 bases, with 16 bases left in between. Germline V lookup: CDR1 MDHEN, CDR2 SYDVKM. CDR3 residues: CASSPITGSSDTQYF. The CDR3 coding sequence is TGTGCCAGCAGTCCCATAACGGGTAGCTCAGATACGCAGTATTTT.

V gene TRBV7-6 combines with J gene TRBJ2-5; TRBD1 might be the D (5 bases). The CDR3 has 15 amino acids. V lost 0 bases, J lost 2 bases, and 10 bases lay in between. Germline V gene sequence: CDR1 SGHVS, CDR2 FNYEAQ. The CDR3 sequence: CASSLAFAGQETQYF. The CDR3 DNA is TGTGCCAGCAGCTTAGCGTTCGCAGGGCAAGAGACCCAGTACTTC.

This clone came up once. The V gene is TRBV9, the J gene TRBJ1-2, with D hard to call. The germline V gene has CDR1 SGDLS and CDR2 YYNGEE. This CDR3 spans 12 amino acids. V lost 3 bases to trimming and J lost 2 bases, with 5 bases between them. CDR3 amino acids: CASSALNYGYTF. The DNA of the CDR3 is TGTGCCAGCAGCGCCCTAAACTATGGCTACACCTTC. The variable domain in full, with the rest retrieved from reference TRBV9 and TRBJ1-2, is DSGVTQTPKHLITATGQRVTLRCSPRSGDLSVYWYQQSLDQGLQFLIQYYNGEERAKGNILERFSAQQFPDLHSELNLSSLELGDSALYFCASSALNYGYTFGSGTRLTVV.

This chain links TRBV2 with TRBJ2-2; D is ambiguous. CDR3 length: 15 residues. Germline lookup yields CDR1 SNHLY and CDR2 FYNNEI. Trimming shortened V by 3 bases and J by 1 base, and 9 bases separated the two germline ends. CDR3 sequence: CASSEEQVNTGELFF. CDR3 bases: TGTGCCAGCAGTGAGGAGCAGGTGAACACCGGGGAGCTGTTTTTT. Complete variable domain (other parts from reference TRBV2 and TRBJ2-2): EPEVTQTPSHQVTQMGQEVILRCVPISNHLYFYWYRQILGQKVEFLVSFYNNEISEKSEIFDDQFSVERPDGSNFTLKIRSTKLEDSAMYFCASSEEQVNTGELFFGEGSRLTVL.

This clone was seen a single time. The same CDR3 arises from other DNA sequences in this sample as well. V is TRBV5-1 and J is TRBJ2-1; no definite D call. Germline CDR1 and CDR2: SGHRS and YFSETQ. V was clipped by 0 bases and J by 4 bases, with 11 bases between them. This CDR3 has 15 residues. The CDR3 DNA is TGCGCCAGCAGCTTGGCCCGTGTGGGGTACAATGAGCAGTTCTTC. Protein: CASSLARVGYNEQFF.

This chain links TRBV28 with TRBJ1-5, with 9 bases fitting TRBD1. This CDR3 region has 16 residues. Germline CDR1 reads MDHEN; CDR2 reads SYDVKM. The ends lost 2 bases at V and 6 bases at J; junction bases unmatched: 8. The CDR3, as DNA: TGTGCCAGCAGTTTACCCGAGACAGGGGGAGTTCAGCCCCAGCATTTT. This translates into CASSLPETGGVQPQHF.

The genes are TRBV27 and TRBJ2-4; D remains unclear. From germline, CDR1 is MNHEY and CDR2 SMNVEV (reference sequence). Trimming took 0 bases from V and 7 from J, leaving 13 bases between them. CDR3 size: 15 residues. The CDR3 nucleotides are TGTGCCAGCAGTTTATCGGGATACGCCTTTAACATTCAGTACTTC. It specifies CASSLSGYAFNIQYF.

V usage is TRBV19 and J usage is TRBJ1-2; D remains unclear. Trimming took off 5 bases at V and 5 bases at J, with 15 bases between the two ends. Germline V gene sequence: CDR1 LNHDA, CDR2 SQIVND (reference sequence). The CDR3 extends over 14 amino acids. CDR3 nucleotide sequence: TGTGCCAGTAGTCAAAGGGCGGTACCTTATGGCTACACCTTC. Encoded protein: CASSQRAVPYGYTF. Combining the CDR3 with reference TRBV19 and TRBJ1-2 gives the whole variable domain DGGITQSPKYLFRKEGQNVTLSCEQNLNHDAMYWYRQDPGQGLRLIYYSQIVNDFQKGDIAEGYSVSREKKESFPLTVTSAQKNPTAFYLCASSQRAVPYGYTFGSGTRLTVV.

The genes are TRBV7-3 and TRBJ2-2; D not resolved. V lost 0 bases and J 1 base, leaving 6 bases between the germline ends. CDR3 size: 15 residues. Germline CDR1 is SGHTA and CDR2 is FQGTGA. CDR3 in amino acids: CASSLTPRNTGELFF. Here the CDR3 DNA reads TGTGCCAGCAGCTTAACGCCCAGGAACACCGGGGAGCTGTTTTTT.

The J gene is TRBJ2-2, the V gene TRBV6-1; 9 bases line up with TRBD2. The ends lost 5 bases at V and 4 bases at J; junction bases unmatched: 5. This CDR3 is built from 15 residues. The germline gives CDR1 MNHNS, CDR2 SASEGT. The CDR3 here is CASSWAGGGTGELFF. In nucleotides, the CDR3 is TGTGCCAGCAGTTGGGCGGGAGGGGGCACCGGGGAGCTGTTTTTT.